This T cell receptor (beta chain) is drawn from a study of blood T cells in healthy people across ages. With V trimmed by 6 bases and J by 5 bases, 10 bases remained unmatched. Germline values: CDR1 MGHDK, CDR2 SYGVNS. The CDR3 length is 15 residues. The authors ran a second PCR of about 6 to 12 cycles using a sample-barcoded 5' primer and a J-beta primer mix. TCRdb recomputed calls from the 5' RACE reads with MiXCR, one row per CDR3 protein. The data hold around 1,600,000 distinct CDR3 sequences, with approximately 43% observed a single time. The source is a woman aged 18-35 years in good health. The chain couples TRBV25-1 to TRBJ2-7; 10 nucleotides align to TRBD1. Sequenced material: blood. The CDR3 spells CASSDIGTGVDEQYF. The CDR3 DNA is TGTGCCAGCAGCGATATCGGGACAGGGGTCGACGAGCAGTACTTC.